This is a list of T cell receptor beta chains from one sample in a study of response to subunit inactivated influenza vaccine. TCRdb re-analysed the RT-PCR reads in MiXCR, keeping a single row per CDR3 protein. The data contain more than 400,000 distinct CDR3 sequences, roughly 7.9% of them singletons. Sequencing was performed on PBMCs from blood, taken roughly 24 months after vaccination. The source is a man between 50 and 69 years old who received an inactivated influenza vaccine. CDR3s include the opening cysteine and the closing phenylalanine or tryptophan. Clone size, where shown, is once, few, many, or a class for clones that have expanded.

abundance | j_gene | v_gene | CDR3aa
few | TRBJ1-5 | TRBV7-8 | CASSLARVSNQPQHF
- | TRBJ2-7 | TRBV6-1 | CASKWRQGAYEQYF
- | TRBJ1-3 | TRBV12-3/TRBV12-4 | CAQRQARNTIYF
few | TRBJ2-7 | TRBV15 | CATSRVLQTQIYEQYF
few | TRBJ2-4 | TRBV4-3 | CASSQDWGSLAKNIQYF
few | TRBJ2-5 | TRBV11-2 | CASTRTGPFGETQYF
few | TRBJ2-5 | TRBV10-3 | CAAGRDSIQETQYF
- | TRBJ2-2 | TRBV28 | CATQRGGTNTGELFF
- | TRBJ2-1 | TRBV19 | CASSVRTGHNEQFF
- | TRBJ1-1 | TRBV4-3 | CASSQSRSQGTEAFF